This T cell receptor (beta chain) is from a study of OX40 agonist ivuxolimab in advanced cancers. Turning to the overall study: The costimulatory receptor OX40 (CD134) was targeted by ivuxolimab, a fully human IgG2 agonistic monoclonal antibody. Intravenous ivuxolimab was administered to patients every 2 weeks at six dose levels: 0.01, 0.1, 0.3, 1.5, 3 and 10 mg/kg. Of the roughly 52 dose-escalation patients, hepatocellular carcinoma was present in 19, melanoma in roughly 15, renal cell carcinoma in 9 and head and neck cancer in 9. In the dose-escalation cohort, more than 75% of patients were male, and the mean age was approximately 64 years, with a range of roughly 23 to 85. Patients were allowed to have had prior anti-PD-1, anti-PD-L1 or anti-CTLA-4 therapy, and around 41% of the dose-escalation patients had previously received checkpoint inhibitors. Partial responses occurred in three dose-escalation patients, of whom one had hepatocellular carcinoma and two had cutaneous melanoma. Peripheral TCRbeta sequencing was intended to test whether TCR sequence diversity was altered and clonal T-cell expansion was caused by ivuxolimab. The paper describes the monotherapy dose-escalation part (N = 52 patients) of the phase I trial of ivuxolimab.

Genomic DNA was extracted from sorted cells for sequencing of the TCRbeta CDR3 region. The immunoSEQ Assay was used for sequencing of TCRbeta CDR3 regions. In TCRdb, the immuneACCESS table is reduced to in-frame sequences with V and J assigned. These tables do not hold every clone; where another copy was compared, an unresolved V gene accounts for under half, and the others remain unexplained. A total of 60,000 to 80,000 clones appear in this sample, 80% to 85% of them only once. The top ten clonotypes cover approximately 4.8% of the sample. With respect to this clone: There is no known antigen for this receptor. Base qualities were left out, and no much larger clone turns up one base away.

The germline V gene gives CDR1 as SGHDT and CDR2 as YYEEEE. The germline V end is reduced by 0 bases and the J end by 1 base; junction bases left unmatched: 0. The CDR3 runs 15 amino acids, cysteine and phenylalanine included. Only CDR3 DNA remains: 45 bases, in frame from the first base. Study-wide conclusions, independent of this receptor: At doses of 0.1 to 3.0 mg/kg, clonal expansion of both CD4+ and CD8+ blood T cells was observed from baseline to week 6. The antigen specificity of the clonally expanded peripheral T cells was not determined. Low levels of normalized T-cell clonal expansion were also seen in some patients who did not respond. After ivuxolimab, more expanded clones were found on average in CD8+ T cells than in CD4+ T cells. In partial responders in the 0.1-3.0 mg/kg groups, normalized peripheral clonal expansion was found to be among the lowest, especially among CD8+ T cells.

The trial excluded patients who had a history of autoimmune disease or were on systemic immunosuppression. In every dose cohort, peripheral blood was drawn for TCR sequencing at baseline, cycle 4 day 1, and cycle 7 day 1. Samples were obtained from an open-label, multicenter, first-in-human phase I dose-escalation trial of ivuxolimab. Adults with locally advanced or metastatic head and neck squamous cell, hepatocellular, melanoma or renal cell carcinoma were enrolled in the trial. Before TCR sequencing, CD4+ T cells and CD8+ T cells were sorted from peripheral blood as separate populations. The sequence was collected from an adult with an advanced solid tumor such as melanoma, head and neck, liver or kidney cancer. This chain is built from TRBV5-6 and TRBJ2-2, with 7 bases aligning to TRBD1. Sequencing used CD4+ or CD8+ T cells sorted from blood, obtained in a trial of the OX40 agonist ivuxolimab. The nucleotides read TGTGCCAGCAGCTTGGGACAGGGGAACACCGGGGAGCTGTTTTTT. Translation gives CASSLGQGNTGELFF. When the CDR3 is completed using the reference TRBV5-6 and TRBJ2-2 genes on either side, the full variable domain is DAGVTQSPTHLIKTRGQQVTLRCSPKSGHDTVSWYQQALGQGPQFIFQYYEEEERQRGNFPDRFSGHQFPNYSSELNVNALLLGDSALYLCASSLGQGNTGELFFGEGSRLTVL.